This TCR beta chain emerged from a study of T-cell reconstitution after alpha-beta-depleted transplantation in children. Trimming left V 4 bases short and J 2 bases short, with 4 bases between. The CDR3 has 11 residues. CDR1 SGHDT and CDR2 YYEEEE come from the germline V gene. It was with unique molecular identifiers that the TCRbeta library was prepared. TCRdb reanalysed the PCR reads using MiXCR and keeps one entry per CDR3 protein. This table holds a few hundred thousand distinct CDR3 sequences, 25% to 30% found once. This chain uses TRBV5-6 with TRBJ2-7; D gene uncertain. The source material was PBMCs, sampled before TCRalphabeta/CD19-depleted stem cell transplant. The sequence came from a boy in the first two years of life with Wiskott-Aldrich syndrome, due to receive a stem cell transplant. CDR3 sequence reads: CASSDAYEQYF. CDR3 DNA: TGTGCCAGCAGCGACGCCTACGAGCAGTACTTC.